This passage covers 27 T cell receptor beta chains from one sample sequenced in a study of cytomegalovirus exposure and HLA in healthy donors. This PCR relied on a set of 60 Vbeta primers and 13 Jbeta primers. Sequenced by immunoSEQ multiplex PCR; TCRdb stores in-frame clones only, minus some. The table lists approximately 76,000 clones, 65% to 85% of them singletons, with more than 15% in the top ten. Sample: PBMCs. The receptor set was obtained from a woman aged 35 to 49 in good health and CMV-seropositive.

The chain combines TRBV7-2 with TRBJ1-5; possible D gene TRBD1, 6 bases. Germline lookup yields CDR1 SGHTA and CDR2 FQGNSA. V lost 4 bases and J lost 4, with 14 bases in between. This CDR3 contains 15 residues. The CDR3 coding sequence is TGTGCCAGCAGCTCGGACAGACGAGGGAATCAGCCCCAGCATTTT. It is translated as CASSSDRRGNQPQHF.

This clone was seen just once. The CDR3 loop reads CATTRRTSGSYEQYF. Here the CDR3 DNA reads TGTGCCACCACCCGGCGGACTAGCGGGTCCTACGAGCAGTACTTC. The chain is built from TRBV15 and TRBJ2-5, with 11 bases lining up with TRBD2. The last part of the DNA fits TRBJ2-7 better; the J call may be wrong. Germline V gives CDR1 LNHNV, CDR2 YYDKDF (reference sequence). The CDR3 sequence is 15 residues long.

The rearrangement uses TRBV7-8 and TRBJ2-7; D possibly corresponds to TRBD1 (6 bases). Trimming took off 5 bases at V and 4 bases at J, with 18 bases between the two ends. The CDR3 spans 15 residues. The germline V gene has CDR1 SGHVS and CDR2 FQNEAQ. CDR3 loop: CASSRVQGLEYEQYF. CDR3 sequence (DNA): TGTGCCAGCAGCCGGGTACAGGGATTAGAATACGAGCAGTACTTC. The complete variable domain, with remaining parts taken from reference TRBV7-8 and TRBJ2-7, reads GAGVSQSPRYKVAKRGQDVALRCDPISGHVSLFWYQQALGQGPEFLTYFQNEAQLDKSGLPSDRFFAERPEGSVSTLKIQRTQQEDSAVYLCASSRVQGLEYEQYFGPGTRLTVT.

The rearrangement joins TRBV4-1 to TRBJ2-7; 8 bases map to TRBD1. J was trimmed by 2 bases and V by 0 bases; bases with no gene match: 6. Germline CDR1 is MGHRA and CDR2 is YSYEKL. This CDR3 region has 16 residues. The DNA for the CDR3 is TGCGCCAGCAGCCAAGATATTACAGGGGGTGCCTACGAGCAGTACTTC. This translates into CASSQDITGGAYEQYF.

This chain links TRBV25-1 with TRBJ2-3, with 9 bases identical to TRBD2. The CDR3 is 16 amino acids. Germline V gene lookup returns CDR1 MGHDK and CDR2 SYGVNS. Trimming took 3 bases from V and 5 from J; bases not matched to a gene: 9. This CDR3 reads CASSDYASGALDTQYF. The CDR3 DNA follows: TGTGCCAGCAGTGATTATGCTAGCGGGGCTCTAGATACGCAGTATTTT. Full variable domain (remainder filled in from reference TRBV25-1 and TRBJ2-3): EADIYQTPRYLVIGTGKKITLECSQTMGHDKMYWYQQDPGMELHLIHYSYGVNSTEKGDLSSESTVSRIRTEHFPLTLESARPSHTSQYLCASSDYASGALDTQYFGPGTRLTVL.

V usage is TRBV2 and J usage is TRBJ2-7; D remains ambiguous. CDR3 length: 10 residues. Germline-derived CDR1 and CDR2 are SNHLY and FYNNEI. Trimming took 5 bases from V and 4 from J, leaving 3 bases between them. CDR3 amino acids: CASSIYEQYF. CDR3 coding DNA: TGTGCCAGCAGTATATACGAGCAGTACTTC.

The chain combines TRBV4-3 with TRBJ1-1; possible D gene TRBD1, 5 bases. Looked up from germline, CDR1 is LGHNA and CDR2 is YSLEER. The V gene lost 1 base and the J gene lost 1 base, with 28 bases spanning the gap. This CDR3 contains 21 residues. CDR3 sequence (DNA): TGCGCCAGCAGCCAAGTTTTTCGGGGGGTAGAGAGGGGCGACAGGAACACTGAAGCTTTCTTT. It encodes CASSQVFRGVERGDRNTEAFF.

The chain joins TRBV11-2 to TRBJ2-6, with D maybe TRBD1 (5 bases). The germline gives CDR1 SGHAT, CDR2 FQNNGV. This CDR3 has 15 amino acids. Trimming stripped 5 bases from V and 3 bases from J, with 11 bases between. CDR3 bases: TGTGCCAGCAGCCTACAGGAGTATGGGGCCAACGTCCTGACTTTC. Translation gives CASSLQEYGANVLTF.

V is TRBV7-2 and J is TRBJ2-1, with D unresolved. The CDR3 spans 13 residues. V was clipped by 2 bases and J by 15 bases, with 17 bases between them. Germline CDR1 reads SGHTA; CDR2 reads FQGNSA. CDR3 coding DNA: TGTGCCAGCAGCTTACCACCTAGTAGTTATGCGTTCTTC. Protein sequence: CASSLPPSSYAFF.

On this clone itself: Because the CDR3's place on the DNA is in doubt, the DNA is left out and the CDR3 is given as listed by TCRdb. J is TRBJ1-1 and V is TRBV9; the listed D gene, TRBD1, was not tested against the DNA. The CDR3 is 14 residues long, counting both termini. The germline V gene encodes CDR1 SGDLS and CDR2 YYNGEE. CDR3 in amino acids: CASSADRGTLKLSF.

V is TRBV10-2 and J is TRBJ1-1, with 9 bases fitting TRBD1. This CDR3 has 15 amino acids. Looked up from germline, CDR1 is WSHSY and CDR2 is SAAADI. With 8 bases clipped from V and 11 bases from J, the junction kept 18 bases outside the gene matches. Here the CDR3 reads CASEEGQGNSGRAFF. DNA of the CDR3: TGCGCCAGCGAGGAGGGACAGGGTAATTCCGGTCGGGCTTTCTTT.

This clone was recorded a few times. It is unclear where the CDR3 begins or ends on the DNA, so no DNA is shown, and the CDR3 is as TCRdb lists it. The V call is TRBV7-5, the J call TRBJ1-2. TRBV7-5 is marked as a pseudogene. The CDR3 has 13 amino acids, counting both end residues. This CDR3 is CVRSFAAGNGYTF.

The CDR3 DNA is TGTGCCAGCAGGAGGCGACAGGGTAGTGACACTGAAGCTTTCTTT. This translates into CASRRRQGSDTEAFF. The V gene is TRBV6-5, the J gene TRBJ1-1; TRBD1 matches at 7 bases. From germline, CDR1 is MNHEY and CDR2 SVGAGI. CDR3 length: 15 residues. V was pared by 6 bases and J by 3 bases, with 10 bases of the junction left unmatched.

The V and J genes are TRBV19 and TRBJ1-1; D perhaps matches TRBD1 (5 bases). The CDR3 contains 16 residues. The V gene's germline CDR1 is LNHDA and CDR2 SQIVND (reference sequence). Trimming stripped 3 bases from V and 5 bases from J, with 19 bases between. The CDR3 spells CASSIPRASGGTEAFF. In DNA, the CDR3 is TGTGCCAGTAGTATCCCACGGGCCTCCGGGGGGACTGAAGCTTTCTTT.

The genes are TRBV4-2 and TRBJ2-1, with unresolved D. The germline V gene encodes CDR1 LGHNA and CDR2 YNFKEQ. Deletions cut 0 bases from V and 2 bases from J, with 11 bases between. CDR3 length: 16 amino acids. The CDR3 protein is CASSQDQSDPYNEQFF. CDR3 coding DNA: TGTGCCAGCAGCCAAGATCAAAGCGACCCCTACAATGAGCAGTTCTTC.

This chain links TRBV7-2 with TRBJ2-7, with a weak D call TRBD2 (6 bases). The V end lost 2 bases, the J end lost 0 bases, and 17 bases lay between the germline ends. The CDR3 extends over 17 amino acids. The germline CDR1 and CDR2 sequences are SGHTA and FQGNSA. In nucleotides, the CDR3 is TGTGCCAGCAGCTTAACTTTGGCGGGGACGAGCTCCTACGAGCAGTACTTC. Its translation is CASSLTLAGTSSYEQYF.

The J gene is TRBJ2-7, the V gene TRBV18; 7 positions match TRBD1. The CDR3 runs 15 residues. Germline values: CDR1 KGHSH, CDR2 LQKENI. Losses at the gene ends were 4 bases for V and 3 bases for J; bases not matched to a gene: 9. The CDR3 bases are TGTGCCAGCTCACAAGGACAGGTGGGCATCTACGAGCAGTACTTC. Its protein is CASSQGQVGIYEQYF.

The CDR3 DNA reads as TGTGCCAGCGGAACCTGGACTAGCGGTTACAATGAGCAGTTCTTC. It encodes CASGTWTSGYNEQFF. This rearrangement joins TRBV28 to TRBJ2-1; TRBD2 matches 10 bases. J was trimmed by 4 bases and V by 8 bases; bases with no gene match: 8. CDR1 MDHEN and CDR2 SYDVKM come from the germline V gene. The CDR3 consists of 15 residues.

CDR3 protein: CASRTGGAVRKAFF. In DNA form, the CDR3 reads TGTGCCAGCAGAACAGGGGGGGCTGTAAGGAAAGCTTTCTTT. The chain links TRBV6-5 to TRBJ1-1, with 8 bases matching TRBD1. From germline, CDR1 is MNHEY and CDR2 SVGAGI. Trimming at V came to 6 bases and at J to 9 bases, leaving 12 bases not matched to a gene. The CDR3 has 14 amino acids.

Only a few counts were recorded for this clone. The rearrangement joins TRBV18 to TRBJ2-3; 8 bases line up with TRBD1. This CDR3 has 15 amino acids. Trimming took 6 bases from V and 4 from J; bases not matched to a gene: 9. Germline loops: CDR1 KGHSH, CDR2 LQKENI. CDR3 DNA: TGTGCCAGCTCCCTTCAGGGGGCTAAGGCAGATACGCAGTATTTT. It is translated as CASSLQGAKADTQYF.

V gene TRBV5-4 combines with J gene TRBJ1-1; a possible D gene is TRBD1 (6 bases). Germline V gene lookup returns CDR1 SGHNT and CDR2 YYREEE (reference sequence). Trimming pared 1 base from V and 1 base from J, leaving 8 bases between. This CDR3 region has 14 residues. The CDR3, as DNA: TGTGCCAGCAGCTTGAACAGGGCGAACACTGAAGCTTTCTTT. Its protein product is CASSLNRANTEAFF.

This chain joins TRBV7-2 and TRBJ2-7; 8 positions match TRBD2. The CDR3 runs 14 residues. The ends lost 1 base at V and 5 bases at J; junction bases unmatched: 4. The germline gives CDR1 SGHTA, CDR2 FQGNSA. The DNA of the CDR3 is TGTGCCAGCAGCTTAGACGGGGGGGTGGACGAGCAGTACTTC. Translated, it gives CASSLDGGVDEQYF.

The chain is built from TRBV7-9 and TRBJ2-7; a weak D match, TRBD1 (6 bases). V was clipped by 5 bases and J by 7 bases, with 18 bases between them. Germline V gene lookup returns CDR1 SEHNR and CDR2 FQNEAQ (reference sequence). There are 14 residues in the CDR3. This CDR3 reads CASSRDQGIREQYF. CDR3 sequence (DNA): TGTGCCAGCAGCCGGGACCAGGGGATTAGGGAGCAGTACTTC. Drawing the rest from reference TRBV7-9 and TRBJ2-7, the complete variable domain is DTGVSQNPRHKITKRGQNVTFRCDPISEHNRLYWYRQTLGQGPEFLTYFQNEAQLEKSRLLSDRFSAERPKGSFSTLEIQRTEQGDSAMYLCASSRDQGIREQYFGPGTRLTVT.

In its sample, this clone was seen a few times. The chain joins TRBV6-5 to TRBJ2-3, with D possibly matching TRBD2 (5 bases). The germline V gene encodes CDR1 MNHEY and CDR2 SVGAGI. The V and J ends lost 5 bases and 10 bases respectively, with 13 bases between them. The length of the CDR3 is 12 residues. As DNA, the CDR3 is TGTGCCAGCAGTAACAGTCAGAGGGCGCAGTATTTT. It encodes CASSNSQRAQYF.

V and J are TRBV15 and TRBJ2-7; a possible D gene is TRBD2 (6 bases). The V end lost 0 bases, the J end lost 0 bases, and 9 bases lay between the germline ends. Germline-derived CDR1 and CDR2 are LNHNV and YYDKDF (reference sequence). The CDR3 contains 15 residues. CDR3 coding DNA: TGTGCCACCAGCAGAGAAGGCGGGGACTCCTACGAGCAGTACTTC. It codes for CATSREGGDSYEQYF.

This chain connects TRBV9 to TRBJ1-1, with a possible D match to TRBD1 (6 bases). CDR1 SGDLS and CDR2 YYNGEE come from the germline V gene. The CDR3 sequence is 15 residues long. V was clipped by 3 bases and J by 6 bases, with 18 bases between them. The CDR3 DNA follows: TGTGCCAGCAGCGCTCGTCGGGCGGACAGCGCTGAAGCTTTCTTT. Translating gives CASSARRADSAEAFF.

The table lists this clone with a count of one. The chain employs TRBV10-2 and TRBJ1-5; no clear D. This CDR3 is built from 15 residues. Germline CDR1 and CDR2: WSHSY and SAAADI. The germline V and J ends were trimmed by 0 bases and 7 bases, with 13 bases remaining between them. The CDR3 protein is CASSESRGPGQPQHF. The CDR3 DNA reads as TGCGCCAGCAGTGAGTCCCGCGGGCCGGGGCAGCCCCAGCATTTT.